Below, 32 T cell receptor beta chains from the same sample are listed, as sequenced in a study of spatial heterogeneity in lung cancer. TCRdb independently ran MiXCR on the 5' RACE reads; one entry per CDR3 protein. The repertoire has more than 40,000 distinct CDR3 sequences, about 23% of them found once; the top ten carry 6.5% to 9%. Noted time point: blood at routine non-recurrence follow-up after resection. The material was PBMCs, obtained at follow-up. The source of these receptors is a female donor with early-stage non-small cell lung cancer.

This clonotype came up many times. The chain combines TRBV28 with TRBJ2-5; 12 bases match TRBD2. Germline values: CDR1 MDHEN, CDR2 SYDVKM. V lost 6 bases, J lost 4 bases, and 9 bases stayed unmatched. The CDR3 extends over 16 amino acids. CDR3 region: CASRGDPGLAGETQYF. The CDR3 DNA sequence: TGTGCCAGCAGGGGGGATCCGGGACTAGCGGGAGAGACCCAGTACTTC.

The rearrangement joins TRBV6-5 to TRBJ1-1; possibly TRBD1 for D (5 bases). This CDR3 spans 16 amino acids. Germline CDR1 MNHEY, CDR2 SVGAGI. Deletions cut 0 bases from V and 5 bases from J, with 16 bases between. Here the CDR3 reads CASSYSEGAWGTEAFF. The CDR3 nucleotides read TGTGCCAGCAGTTACTCCGAAGGGGCATGGGGAACTGAAGCTTTCTTT.

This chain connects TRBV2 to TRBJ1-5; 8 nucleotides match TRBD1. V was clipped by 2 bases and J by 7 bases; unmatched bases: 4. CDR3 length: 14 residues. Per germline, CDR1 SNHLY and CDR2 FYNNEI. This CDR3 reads CASSEQGAGQPQHF. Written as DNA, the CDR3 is TGTGCCAGCAGTGAACAGGGGGCCGGGCAGCCCCAGCATTTT.

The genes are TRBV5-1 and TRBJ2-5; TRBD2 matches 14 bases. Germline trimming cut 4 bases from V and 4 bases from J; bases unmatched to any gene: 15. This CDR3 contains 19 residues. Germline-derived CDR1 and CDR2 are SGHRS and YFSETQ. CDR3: CASSLLSGLAGAGGETQYF. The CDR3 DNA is TGCGCCAGCAGCCTTCTCTCGGGACTAGCGGGAGCGGGGGGAGAGACCCAGTACTTC.

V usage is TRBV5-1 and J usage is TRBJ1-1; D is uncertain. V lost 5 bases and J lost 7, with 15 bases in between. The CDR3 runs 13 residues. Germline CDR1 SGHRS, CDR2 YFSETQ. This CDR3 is CASSQAGNGEAFF. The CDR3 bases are TGCGCCAGCAGTCAAGCCGGGAATGGTGAAGCTTTCTTT.

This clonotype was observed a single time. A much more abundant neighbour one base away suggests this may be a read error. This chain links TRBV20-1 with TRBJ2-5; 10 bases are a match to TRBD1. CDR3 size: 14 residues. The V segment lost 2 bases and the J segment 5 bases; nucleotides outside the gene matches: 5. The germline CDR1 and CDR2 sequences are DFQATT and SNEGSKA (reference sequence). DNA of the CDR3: TGCAGTGCTAGAAGACAGGGGGCGGTGGAGACCCAGTACTTC. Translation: CSARRQGAVETQYF.

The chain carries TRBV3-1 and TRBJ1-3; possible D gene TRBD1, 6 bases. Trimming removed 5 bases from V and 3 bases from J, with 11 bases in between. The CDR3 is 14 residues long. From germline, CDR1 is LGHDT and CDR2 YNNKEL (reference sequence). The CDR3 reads CASSWGAFGNTIYF. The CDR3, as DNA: TGTGCCAGCAGCTGGGGGGCTTTTGGAAACACCATATATTTT.

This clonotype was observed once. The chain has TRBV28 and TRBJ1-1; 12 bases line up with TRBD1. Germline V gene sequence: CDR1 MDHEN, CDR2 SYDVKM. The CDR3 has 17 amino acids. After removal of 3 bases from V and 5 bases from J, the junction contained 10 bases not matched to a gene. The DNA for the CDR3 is TGTGCCAGCAGTTTGGCCCGGGACAGGGGGCTGAGGACTGAAGCTTTCTTT. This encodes CASSLARDRGLRTEAFF.

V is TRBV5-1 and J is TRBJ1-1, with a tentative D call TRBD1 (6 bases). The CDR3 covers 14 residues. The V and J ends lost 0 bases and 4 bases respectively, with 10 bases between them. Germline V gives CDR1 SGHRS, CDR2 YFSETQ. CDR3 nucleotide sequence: TGCGCCAGCAGCTTGGACAGGGTTGGCACTGAAGCTTTCTTT. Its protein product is CASSLDRVGTEAFF.

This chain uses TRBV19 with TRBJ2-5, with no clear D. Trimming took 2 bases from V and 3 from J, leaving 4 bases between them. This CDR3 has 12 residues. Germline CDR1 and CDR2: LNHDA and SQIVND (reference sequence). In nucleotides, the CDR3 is TGTGCCAGTAGTATAAGGGAAGAGACCCAGTACTTC. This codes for CASSIREETQYF.

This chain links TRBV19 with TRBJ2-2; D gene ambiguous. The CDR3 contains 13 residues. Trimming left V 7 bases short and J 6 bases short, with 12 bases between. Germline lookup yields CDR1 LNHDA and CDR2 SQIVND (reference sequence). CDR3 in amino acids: CASTVRWSGELFF. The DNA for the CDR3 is TGTGCCAGTACCGTGCGGTGGTCCGGGGAGCTGTTTTTT.

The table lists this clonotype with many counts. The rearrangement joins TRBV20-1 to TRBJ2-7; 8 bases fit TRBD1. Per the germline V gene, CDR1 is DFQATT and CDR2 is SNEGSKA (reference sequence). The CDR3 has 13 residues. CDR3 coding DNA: TGCAGCGCCGGTGGACAGGGATCATACGAGCAGTACTTC. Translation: CSAGGQGSYEQYF.

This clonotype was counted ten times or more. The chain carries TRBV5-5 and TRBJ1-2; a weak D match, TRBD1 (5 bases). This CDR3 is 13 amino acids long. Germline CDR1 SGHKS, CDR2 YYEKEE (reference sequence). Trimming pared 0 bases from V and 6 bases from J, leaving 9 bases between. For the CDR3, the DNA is TGTGCCAGCAGCTTGGGTCCAGGGAATGGCTACACCTTC. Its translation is CASSLGPGNGYTF.

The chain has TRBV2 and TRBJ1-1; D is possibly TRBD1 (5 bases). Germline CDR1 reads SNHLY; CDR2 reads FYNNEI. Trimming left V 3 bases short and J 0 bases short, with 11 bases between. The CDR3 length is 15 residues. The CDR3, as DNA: TGTGCCAGCAGTGATCACAGGAGAATGAACACTGAAGCTTTCTTT. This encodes CASSDHRRMNTEAFF. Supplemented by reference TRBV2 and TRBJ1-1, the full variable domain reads EPEVTQTPSHQVTQMGQEVILRCVPISNHLYFYWYRQILGQKVEFLVSFYNNEISEKSEIFDDQFSVERPDGSNFTLKIRSTKLEDSAMYFCASSDHRRMNTEAFFGQGTRLTVV.

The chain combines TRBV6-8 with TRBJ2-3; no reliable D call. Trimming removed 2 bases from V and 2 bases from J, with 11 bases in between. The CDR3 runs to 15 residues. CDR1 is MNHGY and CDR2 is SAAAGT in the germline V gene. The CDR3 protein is CASSYVRHPTDTQYF. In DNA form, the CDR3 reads TGTGCCAGCAGTTACGTTCGACATCCCACAGATACGCAGTATTTT.

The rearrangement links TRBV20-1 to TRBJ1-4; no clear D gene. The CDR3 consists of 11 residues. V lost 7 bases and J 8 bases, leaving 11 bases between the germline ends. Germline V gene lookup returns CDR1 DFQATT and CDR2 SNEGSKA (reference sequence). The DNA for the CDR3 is TGCAGTGTAGGAACTTGGGAAAAACTGTTTTTT. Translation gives CSVGTWEKLFF.

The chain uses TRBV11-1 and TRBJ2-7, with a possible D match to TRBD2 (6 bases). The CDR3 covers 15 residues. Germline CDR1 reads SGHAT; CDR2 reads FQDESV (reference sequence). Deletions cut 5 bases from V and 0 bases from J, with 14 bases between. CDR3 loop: CASSAPGESSYEQYV. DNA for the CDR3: TGTGCCAGCAGCGCGCCGGGGGAAAGCTCCTACGAGCAGTACGTC.

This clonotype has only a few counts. The CDR3 protein is CASTHNFDTRGVNSPLHF. In nucleotides, the CDR3 is TGTGCCAGCACCCACAACTTCGACACTCGCGGGGTTAATTCACCCCTCCACTTT. The chain uses TRBV27 and TRBJ1-6; D uncertain. The CDR3 spans 18 residues. The V end lost 7 bases, the J end lost 6 bases, and 25 bases lay between the germline ends. CDR1 is MNHEY and CDR2 is SMNVEV in the germline V gene (reference sequence).

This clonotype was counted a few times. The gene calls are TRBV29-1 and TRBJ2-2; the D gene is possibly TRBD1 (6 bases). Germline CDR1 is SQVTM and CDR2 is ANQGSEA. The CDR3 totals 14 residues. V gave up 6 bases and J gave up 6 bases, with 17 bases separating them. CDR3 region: CSVGTQVGPGELFF. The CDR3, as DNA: TGCAGCGTAGGGACACAGGTCGGCCCCGGGGAGCTGTTTTTT.

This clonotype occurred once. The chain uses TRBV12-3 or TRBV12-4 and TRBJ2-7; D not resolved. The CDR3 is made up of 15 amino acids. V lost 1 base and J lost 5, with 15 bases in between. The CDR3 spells CASSLGPTPLHEQYV. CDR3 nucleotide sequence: TGTGCCAGCAGTTTAGGACCGACCCCACTCCACGAGCAGTACGTC.

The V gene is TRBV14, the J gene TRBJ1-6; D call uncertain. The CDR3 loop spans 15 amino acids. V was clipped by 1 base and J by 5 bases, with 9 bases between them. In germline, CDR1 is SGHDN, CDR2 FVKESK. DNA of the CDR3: TGTGCCAGCAGCCAAGCGAGGCAGAATAATTCACCCCTCCACTTT. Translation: CASSQARQNNSPLHF.

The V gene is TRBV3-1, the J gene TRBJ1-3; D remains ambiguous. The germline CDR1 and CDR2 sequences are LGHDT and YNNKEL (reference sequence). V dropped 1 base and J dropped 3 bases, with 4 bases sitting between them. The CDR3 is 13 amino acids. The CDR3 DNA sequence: TGTGCCAGCAGCCAAGGTGGTGGAAACACCATATATTTT. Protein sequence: CASSQGGGNTIYF.

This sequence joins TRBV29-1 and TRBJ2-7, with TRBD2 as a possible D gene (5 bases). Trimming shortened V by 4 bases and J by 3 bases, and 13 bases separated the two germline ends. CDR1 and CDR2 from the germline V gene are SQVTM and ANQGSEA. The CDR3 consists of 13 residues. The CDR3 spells CSVALLEDYEQYF. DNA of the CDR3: TGCAGCGTTGCCCTACTAGAGGACTACGAGCAGTACTTC.

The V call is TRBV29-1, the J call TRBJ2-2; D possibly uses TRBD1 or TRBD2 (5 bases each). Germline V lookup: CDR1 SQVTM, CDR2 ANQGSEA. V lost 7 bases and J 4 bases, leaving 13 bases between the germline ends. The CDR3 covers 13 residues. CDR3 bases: TGCAGCGCTATCGGGGCTCTCACCGGGGAGCTGTTTTTT. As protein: CSAIGALTGELFF.

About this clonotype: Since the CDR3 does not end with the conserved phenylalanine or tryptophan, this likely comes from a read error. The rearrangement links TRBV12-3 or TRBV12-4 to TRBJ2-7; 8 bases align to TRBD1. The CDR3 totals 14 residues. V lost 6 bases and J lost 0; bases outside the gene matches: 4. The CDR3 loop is CASRRQGSSYEQYY. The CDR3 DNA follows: TGTGCCAGCAGGCGACAGGGGAGCTCCTACGAGCAGTACTAC.

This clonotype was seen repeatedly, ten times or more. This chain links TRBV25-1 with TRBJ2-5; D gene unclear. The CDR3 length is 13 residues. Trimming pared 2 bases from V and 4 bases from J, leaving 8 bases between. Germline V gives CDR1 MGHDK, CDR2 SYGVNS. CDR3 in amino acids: CASSEVKRETQYF. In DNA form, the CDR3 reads TGTGCCAGCAGTGAAGTTAAACGAGAGACCCAGTACTTC. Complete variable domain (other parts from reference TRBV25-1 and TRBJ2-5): EADIYQTPRYLVIGTGKKITLECSQTMGHDKMYWYQQDPGMELHLIHYSYGVNSTEKGDLSSESTVSRIRTEHFPLTLESARPSHTSQYLCASSEVKRETQYFGPGTRLLVL.

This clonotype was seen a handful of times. The CDR3 sequence is CASSLHGDRETQYF. CDR3 nucleotides: TGTGCCAGCAGCTTACATGGGGATAGAGAGACCCAGTACTTC. This rearrangement joins TRBV13 to TRBJ2-5; D unresolved. This CDR3 has 14 residues. Per the germline V gene, CDR1 is PRHDT and CDR2 is FYEKMQ (reference sequence). V was trimmed by 2 bases and J by 4 bases, leaving 11 bases between them.

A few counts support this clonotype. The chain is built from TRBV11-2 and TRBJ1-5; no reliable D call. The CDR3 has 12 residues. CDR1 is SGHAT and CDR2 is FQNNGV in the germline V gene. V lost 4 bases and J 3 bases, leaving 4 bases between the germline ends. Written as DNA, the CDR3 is TGTGCCAGCAGCTCGGCCAATCAGCCCCAGCATTTT. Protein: CASSSANQPQHF.

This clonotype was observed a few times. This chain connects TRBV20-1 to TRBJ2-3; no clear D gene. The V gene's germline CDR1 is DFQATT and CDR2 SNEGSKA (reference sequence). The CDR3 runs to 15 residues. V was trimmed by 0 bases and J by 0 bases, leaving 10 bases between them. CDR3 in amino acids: CSARDARSSTDTQYF. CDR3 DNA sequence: TGCAGTGCTAGAGACGCCCGGAGTAGCACAGATACGCAGTATTTT.

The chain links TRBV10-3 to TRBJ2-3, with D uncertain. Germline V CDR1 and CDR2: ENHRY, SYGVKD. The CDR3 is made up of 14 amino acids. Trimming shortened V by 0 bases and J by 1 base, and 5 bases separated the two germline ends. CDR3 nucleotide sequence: TGTGCCATCAGTGAGTCTACTGGCACAGATACGCAGTATTTT. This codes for CAISESTGTDTQYF.

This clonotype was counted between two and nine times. The CDR3 here is CASSLDYTGELFF. Here the CDR3 DNA reads TGCGCCAGCAGCCTCGACTATACCGGGGAGCTGTTTTTT. The rearrangement joins TRBV5-1 to TRBJ2-2; TRBD2 is a possible D gene (5 bases). With 4 bases removed from V and 5 bases from J, the gap between germline ends came to 9 bases. Per germline, CDR1 SGHRS and CDR2 YFSETQ. The CDR3 extends over 13 amino acids.

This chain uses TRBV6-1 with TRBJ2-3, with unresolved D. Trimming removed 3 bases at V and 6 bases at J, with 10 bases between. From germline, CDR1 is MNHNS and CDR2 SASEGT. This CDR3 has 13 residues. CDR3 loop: CASSDAHSDTQYF. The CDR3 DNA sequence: TGTGCCAGCAGTGATGCCCACTCTGATACGCAGTATTTT.